The 28 T cell receptor beta chains given below trace back to one sample, sequenced in a study of technical replicates of blood from a handful of donors. Libraries were prepared by immunoSEQ multiplex PCR; TCRdb keeps only in-frame clonotypes and omits some of them. The table has 65,000 to 90,000 clones, 70% to 90% seen once. Input material: PBMCs. Source of these receptors: a human donor in good health. Some clones in this sample may be carry-over from other donors' samples.

The chain uses TRBV6-5 and TRBJ1-2; TRBD1 matches at 9 bases. Per the germline V gene, CDR1 is MNHEY and CDR2 is SVGAGI. After removal of 7 bases from V and 8 bases from J, the junction contained 11 bases not matched to a gene. CDR3 length equals 14 residues. DNA for the CDR3: TGTGCCAGCATTAAAACCGGGACAGGGATCGGCTACACCTTC. This translates into CASIKTGTGIGYTF.

This chain links TRBV7-2 with TRBJ1-1; TRBD1 is a possible D gene (5 bases). The CDR3 runs to 15 residues. Deletions cut 6 bases from V and 1 base from J, with 15 bases between. Germline CDR1 reads SGHTA; CDR2 reads FQGNSA. CDR3 in DNA: TGTGCCAGCAGGGAAACAGGTCTCCAGAACACTGAAGCTTTCTTT. It yields the protein CASRETGLQNTEAFF.

The chain couples TRBV18 to TRBJ2-3; perhaps TRBD2 as D (6 bases). With 3 bases removed from V and 0 bases from J, the gap between germline ends came to 10 bases. CDR3 length: 15 amino acids. Germline-derived CDR1 and CDR2 are KGHSH and LQKENI. The CDR3 DNA sequence: TGTGCCAGCTCACCTCTGGCGGGGAGCACAGATACGCAGTATTTT. It encodes CASSPLAGSTDTQYF.

The chain uses TRBV18 and TRBJ1-2; 8 nucleotides agree with TRBD1. The CDR3 is made up of 17 amino acids. The ends lost 0 bases at V and 5 bases at J; junction bases unmatched: 11. Germline V gives CDR1 KGHSH, CDR2 LQKENI. The CDR3 coding sequence is TGTGCCAGCTCACCACCTCAGGGGGCCTCAGATCCTTATGGCTACACCTTC. Amino acids: CASSPPQGASDPYGYTF.

This sequence joins TRBV18 and TRBJ2-2, with TRBD1 identical over 7 bases. The CDR3 runs to 15 residues. Germline V gives CDR1 KGHSH, CDR2 LQKENI. Losses at the gene ends were 0 bases for V and 5 bases for J; bases not matched to a gene: 3. The CDR3 protein is CASSPPDRITGELFF. The DNA of the CDR3 is TGTGCCAGCTCACCACCGGACAGGATTACCGGGGAGCTGTTTTTT.

The rearrangement links TRBV5-4 to TRBJ1-5; tentatively, D is TRBD1 (5 bases). The CDR3 length is 15 residues. The germline V gene encodes CDR1 SGHNT and CDR2 YYREEE (reference sequence). Trimming shortened V by 4 bases and J by 3 bases, and 14 bases separated the two germline ends. The CDR3 DNA is TGTGCCAGCAGCGCGGGACCGAATTACAATCAGCCCCAGCATTTT. Translated: CASSAGPNYNQPQHF.

J is TRBJ2-1 and V is TRBV28; D might be TRBD2 (7 bases). The CDR3 is 15 residues long. V gave up 3 bases and J gave up 3 bases, with 12 bases separating them. CDR1 MDHEN and CDR2 SYDVKM come from the germline V gene. The CDR3 bases are TGTGCCAGCAGTTTGGGAGGGGGGGGCTACAATGAGCAGTTCTTC. Translating it yields CASSLGGGGYNEQFF.

The rearrangement uses TRBV27 and TRBJ1-2, with 11 nucleotides matching TRBD1. CDR1 and CDR2 (germline): MNHEY, SMNVEV (reference sequence). After removal of 9 bases from V and 1 base from J, the junction contained 7 bases not matched to a gene. The CDR3 covers 15 residues. CDR3 sequence reads: CASGTGGGLNYGYTF. In nucleotides, the CDR3 is TGTGCCAGTGGGACAGGGGGAGGTCTTAACTATGGCTACACCTTC.

The genes are TRBV4-2 and TRBJ2-5, with D possibly TRBD2 on 5 matching bases. With 0 bases removed from V and 5 bases from J, the gap between germline ends came to 7 bases. The CDR3 is made up of 13 amino acids. Germline-derived CDR1 and CDR2 are LGHNA and YNFKEQ. This chain's CDR3 is CASSQELAETQYF. For the CDR3, the DNA is TGTGCCAGCAGCCAAGAGCTAGCTGAGACCCAGTACTTC.

The genes are TRBV7-7 and TRBJ1-1; 7 bases align to TRBD1. Unmatched junction bases numbered 12, after V lost 5 bases and J lost 3 bases. The germline CDR1 and CDR2 sequences are SSHAT and FNYEAQ (reference sequence). The CDR3 consists of 16 residues. The CDR3 nucleotides read TGTGCCAGCAGCCCGGGGGACAGCGATAGGGACACTGAAGCTTTCTTT. Translation: CASSPGDSDRDTEAFF.

V gene TRBV7-8 combines with J gene TRBJ2-5; 10 bases match TRBD2. Germline lookup yields CDR1 SGHVS and CDR2 FQNEAQ. The CDR3 loop spans 18 amino acids. V was clipped by 2 bases and J by 5 bases; unmatched bases: 14. CDR3 coding DNA: TGTGCCAGCAGCTTAAGGATCCTTGTTAGCGGGGGGATGGAGACCCAGTACTTC. The encoded protein is CASSLRILVSGGMETQYF.

The V call is TRBV30, the J call TRBJ1-5; D possibly corresponds to TRBD1 (5 bases). Per the germline V gene, CDR1 is GTSNPN and CDR2 is SVGIG (reference sequence). The CDR3 covers 15 residues. Trimming took 3 bases from V and 0 from J, leaving 12 bases between them. Here the CDR3 DNA reads TGTGCCTGGAGACACAGGTCCTATAGCAATCAGCCCCAGCATTTT. It translates to CAWRHRSYSNQPQHF.

The rearrangement links TRBV27 to TRBJ2-7, with 7 bases identical to TRBD2. CDR3 length: 11 residues. The V gene's germline CDR1 is MNHEY and CDR2 SMNVEV (reference sequence). V lost 8 bases to trimming and J lost 4 bases; unmatched junction nucleotides: 2. The CDR3 spells CASGGSYEQYF. CDR3 nucleotide sequence: TGTGCCAGCGGCGGGAGTTACGAGCAGTACTTC.

The chain employs TRBV29-1 and TRBJ1-1; no firm D call. CDR1 and CDR2 from the germline V gene are SQVTM and ANQGSEA. Trimming took 4 bases from V and 2 from J, leaving 8 bases between them. CDR3 length: 12 residues. DNA for the CDR3: TGCAGCGTTGTAGGGAGTAACACTGAAGCTTTCTTT. Translation gives CSVVGSNTEAFF. Full variable domain (outside the CDR3, taken from reference TRBV29-1 and TRBJ1-1): SAVISQKPSRDICQRGTSLTIQCQVDSQVTMMFWYRQQPGQSLTLIATANQGSEATYESGFVIDKFPISRPNLTFSTLTVSNMSPEDSSIYLCSVVGSNTEAFFGQGTRLTVV.

The V gene is TRBV6-1, the J gene TRBJ2-6; 12 bases agree with TRBD2. The trim removed 0 bases at V and 0 bases at J, leaving 15 bases unmatched. Germline CDR1 and CDR2: MNHNS and SASEGT. This CDR3 has 23 residues. CDR3 amino acids: CASSEARGLAGTPRSSGANVLTF. Written as DNA, the CDR3 is TGTGCCAGCAGTGAAGCCCGAGGACTAGCGGGGACCCCGAGGAGCTCTGGGGCCAACGTCCTGACTTTC.

This clone turned up a few times. The rearrangement joins TRBV7-2 to TRBJ1-1; the D is unclear. Germline CDR1 and CDR2: SGHTA and FQGNSA. Trimming left V 1 base short and J 6 bases short, with 9 bases between. CDR3 length: 13 amino acids. In DNA form, the CDR3 reads TGTGCCAGCAGCTTAGAACTGTACGCTGAAGCTTTCTTT. Translation: CASSLELYAEAFF.

V is TRBV30 and J is TRBJ2-5; D may be TRBD2 (6 bases). There are 15 residues in the CDR3. The ends were cut back, 3 bases at V and 5 bases at J, with 19 bases in the middle. Germline values: CDR1 GTSNPN, CDR2 SVGIG (reference sequence). The CDR3 loop is CAWSGGAGIRETQYF. DNA of the CDR3: TGTGCCTGGAGCGGCGGGGCAGGGATTAGGGAGACCCAGTACTTC.

Points on this clone: At one end, the junction sequence differs from germline, possibly due to a read error. This chain uses TRBV7-8 with TRBJ1-3, with 8 positions matching TRBD1. The germline CDR1 and CDR2 sequences are SGHVS and FQNEAQ. The CDR3 is made up of 17 amino acids. The CDR3 bases are TGTGCCAGCACCTTAGGGACAGGTCCCTCCTCTGGAAACACCATATATTTT. It is translated as CASTLGTGPSSGNTIYF. The complete variable domain, with remaining parts taken from reference TRBV7-8 and TRBJ1-3, reads GAGVSQSPRYKVAKRGQDVALRCDPISGHVSLFWYQQALGQGPEFLTYFQNEAQLDKSGLPSDRFFAERPEGSVSTLKIQRTQQEDSAVYLCASTLGTGPSSGNTIYFGEGSWLTVV.

V and J are TRBV5-1 and TRBJ2-3; 8 bases are shared with TRBD2. Germline V gene lookup returns CDR1 SGHRS and CDR2 YFSETQ. The CDR3 totals 16 residues. J gave up 2 bases and V 0 bases, and 5 bases lay outside the gene matches. Here the CDR3 reads CASSLDTSGITDTQYF. The CDR3 nucleotides are TGCGCCAGCAGCTTGGATACTAGCGGAATCACAGATACGCAGTATTTT.

A note on this clone: At the DNA level, this CDR3 is encoded by other sequences in the same sample as well. This sequence joins TRBV18 and TRBJ2-7; 7 nucleotides align to TRBD2. The CDR3 runs to 14 residues. J was trimmed by 0 bases and V by 6 bases; bases with no gene match: 5. Looked up from germline, CDR1 is KGHSH and CDR2 is LQKENI. CDR3 sequence (DNA): TGTGCCAGCTCCCCGGCTAGCGGCTCCTACGAGCAGTACTTC. It codes for CASSPASGSYEQYF.

This chain links TRBV4-1 with TRBJ1-1; tentative D call: TRBD1 (5 bases). Germline loops: CDR1 MGHRA, CDR2 YSYEKL. The CDR3 runs to 15 residues. With 0 bases removed from V and 4 bases from J, the gap between germline ends came to 12 bases. The CDR3 region has the DNA TGCGCCAGCAGCCAAGATCGGCAGGGTCGCACTGAAGCTTTCTTT. As protein: CASSQDRQGRTEAFF.

Only a few counts were recorded for this clone. This chain joins TRBV4-3 and TRBJ2-1; TRBD2 might be the D (5 bases). The V gene lost 0 bases and the J gene lost 4 bases, with 10 bases spanning the gap. CDR1 LGHNA and CDR2 YSLEER come from the germline V gene. This CDR3 contains 15 residues. CDR3 DNA: TGCGCCAGCAGCCAAGAGGTCCTAGCTTACAATGAGCAGTTCTTC. This encodes CASSQEVLAYNEQFF.

J is TRBJ2-5 and V is TRBV6-5, with 8 bases matching TRBD1. The CDR3 has 15 amino acids. V lost 6 bases to trimming and J lost 3 bases; unmatched junction nucleotides: 9. Germline CDR1 is MNHEY and CDR2 is SVGAGI. The CDR3 here is CASSPTRDRKETQYF. CDR3 bases: TGTGCCAGCAGCCCAACCCGGGACAGGAAAGAGACCCAGTACTTC.

The CDR3 is CASSLSTGNQPQHF. For the CDR3, the DNA is TGTGCCAGCAGTCTCTCGACAGGGAACCAGCCCCAGCATTTT. This chain connects TRBV6-1 to TRBJ1-5, with 7 nucleotides matching TRBD1. V dropped 5 bases and J dropped 7; count of bases not matched to a gene: 8. In germline, CDR1 is MNHNS, CDR2 SASEGT. The CDR3 totals 14 residues.

This chain uses TRBV6-5 with TRBJ1-1; tentative D call: TRBD1 (6 bases). V lost 5 bases and J lost 2, with 15 bases in between. The germline CDR1 and CDR2 sequences are MNHEY and SVGAGI. The CDR3 runs 15 residues. This CDR3 reads CASSLRGPPNTEAFF. CDR3 sequence (DNA): TGTGCCAGCAGTCTCAGGGGCCCCCCCAACACTGAAGCTTTCTTT.

The chain uses TRBV5-6 and TRBJ1-1, with 9 bases that match TRBD1. The CDR3 has 15 residues. The V and J ends lost 1 base and 3 bases, in that order; junction bases with no gene match: 4. The germline V gene has CDR1 SGHDT and CDR2 YYEEEE. CDR3 in amino acids: CASSLTGGWDTEAFF. The CDR3 nucleotides are TGTGCCAGCAGCTTGACAGGGGGCTGGGACACTGAAGCTTTCTTT.

The chain recombines TRBV27 with TRBJ1-1, with no clear D. From germline, CDR1 is MNHEY and CDR2 SMNVEV (reference sequence). V shed 8 bases and J shed 1 base, with 14 bases lying between them. This CDR3 spans 14 amino acids. The CDR3 nucleotides read TGTGCCAGCCGCCGTCCCGGGGAGAACACTGAAGCTTTCTTT. Residues: CASRRPGENTEAFF.

The count of this clone is one. The J gene is TRBJ2-1, the V gene TRBV27, with D perhaps TRBD1 (6 bases). V gave up 5 bases and J gave up 7 bases, with 9 bases separating them. Germline assignment: CDR1 MNHEY and CDR2 SMNVEV (reference sequence). The CDR3 has 12 residues. CDR3 protein: CASSTRGNEQFF. The CDR3 region has the DNA TGTGCCAGCAGTACTAGGGGGAATGAGCAGTTCTTC.